A single T cell receptor (beta chain) is shown here with its context. This specimen belongs to a study of blood T cell repertoires in COVID-19. Germline V lookup: CDR1 LNHDA, CDR2 SQIVND (reference sequence). V lost 1 base and J lost 1; bases outside the gene matches: 9. The CDR3 runs 18 residues. The table came from immunoSEQ multiplex PCR; TCRdb's copy has only in-frame clones and leaves some out. The sample carries approximately 200,000 clones, roughly four fifths recorded once. Sequencing was done on a sample of PBMCs or T cells enriched from blood (not recorded which). The rearrangement joins TRBV19 to TRBJ1-5; 8 bases match TRBD1. The receptor was derived from a man aged 40-50 years who had recovered from COVID-19. The CDR3 nucleotides are TGTGCCAGTAGTATAGGGAGCGGTGCAGGGGGCAGCAATCAGCCCCAGCATTTT. It yields the protein CASSIGSGAGGSNQPQHF. Variable domain in full (rest from reference TRBV19 and TRBJ1-5): DGGITQSPKYLFRKEGQNVTLSCEQNLNHDAMYWYRQDPGQGLRLIYYSQIVNDFQKGDIAEGYSVSREKKESFPLTVTSAQKNPTAFYLCASSIGSGAGGSNQPQHFGDGTRLSIL.